This T cell receptor beta chain was observed in a study of CXCR3-negative and CXCR3-positive naive CD8 T cells. Naive cells were sorted as CD45RO-, CCR7+, CD27+ and CD95-. About this clonotype: Its antigen is as yet unknown.

5' RACE with UMI labels generated the TRB cDNA libraries. Reanalyzing the 5' RACE reads, TCRdb keeps one entry per CDR3 protein, without DNA. This listing includes about 86,000 distinct CDR3 sequences. Study-wide results and limits: TRB CDR3 properties served as the basis for inferring TCR strength, and surface CD5 was comparable between naive subsets. For CXCR3-positive naive cells, TRB CDR3s were more hydrophobic than those of CXCR3-negative naive cells.

The TCR sequence derives from a human donor in good health. Some clones in this sample may be carry-over from other donors' samples. Material for sequencing was naive CXCR3+ CD8+ T cells from blood. Sample subset: CD45RO-CCR7+CD27+CD95- naive CD8+ T cells expressing CXCR3 (TNR3+).

This CDR3 reads CSVGAGGLDGYTF. The chain links TRBV29-1 to TRBJ1-2; as DNA is missing, the TRBD1 call by TCRdb cannot be tested. Per the germline V gene, CDR1 is SQVTM and CDR2 is ANQGSEA. This CDR3 is 13 amino acids long.